This TCR beta chain derives from a study of T-cell reconstitution after alpha-beta-depleted transplantation in children. CDR3 length: 14 amino acids. Trimming shortened V by 5 bases and J by 6 bases, and 13 bases separated the two germline ends. CDR1 is SGHAT, CDR2 FQNNGV, per germline. Study results and caveats: Several hundred expanded graft clones reportedly supplied alpha-beta T cells about two months after transplant. After one year, T-cell counts and TCRbeta diversity mostly came from new T cells. Recipient T cells and thymic progenitors that survived were the source of the high TCRbeta diversity seen at day 60 in some patients.

To note about this clonotype: The antigen remains unidentified.

Unique molecular identifiers were built into the TCRbeta library. One entry per CDR3 protein results from TCRdb running MiXCR on the PCR reads. The sample holds approximately 800,000 distinct CDR3 sequences, roughly 15% seen once. The clonotype originates from a male patient between 5 and 17 years old who had a stem cell transplant for acute lymphoblastic leukemia, so the T cells may come from the graft donor. The chain links TRBV11-2 to TRBJ2-2; D gene uncertain. This specimen was PBMCs, mostly from graft donor cells, taken 360 days after TCRalphabeta/CD19-depleted stem cell transplant. The CDR3 loop reads CASSLIVSAGELFF. In nucleotides, the CDR3 is TGTGCCAGCAGCCTAATCGTGTCCGCCGGGGAGCTGTTTTTT.